This T cell receptor (beta chain) comes out of a study of blood T cell dynamics during melanoma immunotherapy (TCRdb year 2020). Broadly, across the study: All patients had metastatic melanoma and were given first-line pembrolizumab or nivolumab plus ipilimumab as standard of care in the United Kingdom. To find early correlates of response, the study profiled the peripheral T cell receptor repertoires of patients with metastatic melanoma both before and after one cycle of checkpoint inhibitor therapy. The training cohort consisted of consecutive patients, while an additional independent group of patients from the same centre was pooled to form an external validation set.

A fixed 350 ng of DNA was loaded for every bulk PBMC sample. TCR beta CDR3 sequences were amplified from genomic DNA using the immunoSEQ TCRb Assay kit according to manufacturer instructions. The KAPA Library Quantification Kit for Illumina platforms was used to quantify pooled libraries by qPCR. Pooled libraries were sequenced on an Illumina NextSeq 500, clustered at about 0.55-1.2 pM. Turning to the authors' computational methods: The TCR data were analyzed using immunoSEQ ANALYZER and the R LymphoSeq package. A rearrangement efficiency score was calculated as productive divided by the sum of productive and non-productive CDR3 sequences. Clonality was measured with the Gini coefficient and diversity with the Renyi index at alpha=1, and both measures were compared pairwise between timepoints within each patient. In LymphoSeq, clonal relatedness was computed using an edit distance of 3, and repertoire similarity was computed using the Bhattacharyya coefficient. To classify response, a linear discriminant analysis based on week-3 changes in clonality and diversity was built using the R MASS and caret packages. This is the immuneACCESS table as TCRdb keeps it, with only in-frame sequences that have V and J called. A part of the clones is gone; compared with another copy, unresolved V genes explain less than half, and the rest is unexplained. The V and J calls and clone size are taken from that table; D and trimming were inferred from the DNA. This sample holds under 15,000 clones; 65% to 85% were observed only once. Roughly 9% of the sample lies in the top ten.

Study-wide conclusions, independent of this receptor: The study was unable to establish whether the T cell clones driving the repertoire changes were melanoma-specific or instead reflected general immune activation. The relatively small sample size was acknowledged as a potential limitation on generalization of the results. A bifurcated reorganization of the PBMC repertoire at W3, with increased clonality or increased diversity, was observed in patients who later achieved disease control, unlike in progressors.

CDR1 and CDR2 are drawn from the germline V gene: SGDLS, YYNGEE. There are 15 amino acids in the CDR3, from cysteine to phenylalanine inclusive. The only DNA kept is the CDR3, 45 bases in frame from the first base. A distance of 11 bases separates the germline ends of V and J, which lose 5 bases and 0 bases respectively. Notes on this clone: The target of this receptor is not known. No much larger clone exists at a distance of one base, and base qualities are not known.

The sample's time point label, in plain terms: pre-treatment baseline. Blood was sampled before treatment (T0) and at week 3 (W3), after the first cycle of checkpoint blockade. Except for a couple of patients with rapid clinical progression, response was assessed 12 weeks after the first infusion by RECIST 1.1; disease control meant complete response, partial response or stable disease. Patients were excluded for prior systemic cancer treatment, concomitant immunosuppressant therapy or synchronous other active malignancies. To track both circulating cells and T cell turnover, TCR beta was sequenced from bulk PBMC as well as from plasma cell-free DNA. Lymphoprep and SepMate tubes were used to isolate PBMC from blood, and red cell lysis was then performed. QIAamp DNA Blood Mini kits were used to extract DNA from PBMC and from sorted T cell subsets.

This sequence originates from a human donor with melanoma. The sequences come from blood, collected from a patient treated with checkpoint blockade. The chain couples TRBV9 to TRBJ2-2; the D gene is perhaps TRBD2, on 6 matching bases. In nucleotides, the sequence is TGTGCCAGCAGACTCGGGAGCACGAACACCGGGGAGCTGTTTTTT. This translates into CASRLGSTNTGELFF.